The sequence of this TCR beta chain was determined in a study of regulatory T cells in long-lasting Graves disease. CDR3-region Arm-PCR and iRepertoire HTBI primers produced the TCR beta libraries. TCRdb processed the multiplex PCR reads anew with MiXCR; each CDR3 protein has one entry. The data show about 430,000 distinct CDR3 sequences, approximately 15% seen once. This CDR3 comprises 14 residues. CDR1 and CDR2 from the germline V gene are SGHRS and YFSETQ. V was trimmed by 5 bases and J by 1 base, leaving 12 bases between them. The time point is: newly diagnosed GD, antithyroid drugs for less than 3 months. Scientists built the TCR library using RNA that was extracted from PBMCs. Recruitment took place at an endocrinology department in Xi'an, China. This clonotype has more than one count but fewer than ten. Separately, the same data were catalogued under a study of T cells in Graves' hyperthyroidism and ophthalmopathy.

This chain joins TRBV5-1 and TRBJ2-5; D might be TRBD2 (5 bases). The sample was peripheral blood mononuclear cells (PBMCs), taken at new diagnosis, from a patient treated with antithyroid drugs. The TCR was taken from a woman aged 40 to 50 with Graves disease. CDR3 coding DNA: TGCGCCAGCAGTGGGAGTACGAGCCAAGAGACCCAGTACTTC. Amino acid sequence: CASSGSTSQETQYF.